The clone carrying this T cell receptor beta chain has just a few counts. Antigen specificity is unknown. The data belong to a study of CD8+ T cells in alopecia areata. Sequencing used cDNA as its template, made by extracting RNA and reverse transcribing it. Some clones are missing from TCRdb's copy, which holds only in-frame ones; the method was immunoSEQ multiplex PCR. Seen here are 150,000 or so clones, 50% to 65% observed once, and the top ten hold around a sixth. The CDR3 loop spans 16 amino acids. The germline V gene encodes CDR1 SGHVS and CDR2 FNYEAQ. Germline trimming cut 3 bases from V and 4 bases from J; bases unmatched to any gene: 7. Treatment denoted: oral pan-JAK inhibitor, 5-10 mg twice daily. Specimens obtained from alopecia areata patients comprised lesional scalp punch biopsies and peripheral blood. Overall study findings and caveats: Significant decreases in scalp clonality and expanded CD8+ clones followed tofacitinib treatment.

Sequenced material: CD8+ T cells sorted from blood, taken at week 4, from a patient treated with tofacitinib. This TCR derives from a human donor with alopecia areata. The rearrangement joins TRBV7-6 to TRBJ2-7; 12 positions agree with TRBD1. The CDR3 DNA reads TGTGCCAGCAGCTTTTTGGGACAGGGGGCGGGTTACGAGCAGTACTTC. Amino acid sequence: CASSFLGQGAGYEQYF.